Shown below are 29 T cell receptor beta chains from a single sample sequenced in a study of T cell repertoires in cytomegalovirus infection. MiXCR, applied by TCRdb to the reads, yields one record per CDR3 protein. The sample lists approximately 550,000 distinct CDR3 sequences, 16% occurring once. The sample taken for sequencing was CD8+ T cells from PBMCs. The receptors derive from a human donor in good health (CMV status not recorded). Some clones in this sample may be carry-over from other donors' samples.

With respect to this clonotype: This may be a read error: a much more frequent sequence differs by one nucleotide. In this CDR3 the conserved last residue, phenylalanine or tryptophan, is missing, so a read error is likely. V and J are TRBV7-4 and TRBJ1-2; D gene uncertain. V was clipped by 5 bases and J by 8 bases, with 18 bases between them. Germline CDR1 is SGHVT and CDR2 is SQSDAQ. The CDR3 is 14 amino acids. CDR3 coding DNA: TGTGCCAGCAGCCACACACGGGGTCGAGCAGGCTACACCTTA. This sequence encodes CASSHTRGRAGYTL.

The rearrangement links TRBV20-1 to TRBJ2-5; 8 bases agree with TRBD2. Germline V gene data show CDR1 as DFQATT and CDR2 as SNEGSKA (reference sequence). This CDR3 comprises 16 residues. Trimming removed 4 bases from V and 2 bases from J; junction bases left unmatched: 12. In DNA form, the CDR3 reads TGCAGTGCTATTATTTGGAGTAGCGGGGCACAAGAGACCCAGTACTTC. It translates to CSAIIWSSGAQETQYF.

This clonotype showed up many times. This chain joins TRBV11-2 and TRBJ2-2; a weak D match, TRBD2 (7 bases). Germline CDR1 is SGHAT and CDR2 is FQNNGV. The CDR3 loop spans 15 amino acids. V was pared by 3 bases and J by 3 bases, with 11 bases between. This chain's CDR3 is CASSLWGGDTGELFF. CDR3 DNA: TGTGCCAGCAGCTTGTGGGGGGGCGACACCGGGGAGCTGTTTTTT.

The J gene is TRBJ2-1, the V gene TRBV7-3; 10 bases are a match to TRBD2. J was trimmed by 3 bases and V by 2 bases; bases with no gene match: 13. Germline V gene lookup returns CDR1 SGHTA and CDR2 FQGTGA. The CDR3 extends over 19 amino acids. The CDR3 loop is CASSLGPASGGPNYNEQFF. The CDR3 nucleotides are TGTGCCAGCAGCTTAGGCCCGGCTAGCGGGGGTCCCAACTACAATGAGCAGTTCTTC.

This chain joins TRBV19 and TRBJ2-1, with 7 bases fitting TRBD1. CDR1 is LNHDA and CDR2 is SQIVND in the germline V gene (reference sequence). V shed 7 bases and J 2 bases; nucleotides not matched to a gene: 5. The CDR3 loop spans 14 amino acids. The DNA of the CDR3 is TGTGCCAGTACGGACAGGAGAACCTACAATGAGCAGTTCTTC. It translates to CASTDRRTYNEQFF.

This clonotype was detected many times. The chain recombines TRBV7-8 with TRBJ1-1; no clear D gene. Trimming removed 5 bases from V and 5 bases from J, with 12 bases in between. The CDR3 spans 13 residues. Germline values: CDR1 SGHVS, CDR2 FQNEAQ. The CDR3 loop reads CASSRTRRTEAFF. The CDR3 nucleotides are TGTGCCAGCAGCCGGACCCGACGGACTGAAGCTTTCTTT.

As concerns this clonotype: A much larger clone differs from this one at a single base, so this may be a read error. The V gene is TRBV28, the J gene TRBJ2-2, with D possibly TRBD2 on 5 matching bases. Per the germline V gene, CDR1 is MDHEN and CDR2 is SYDVKM. The CDR3 loop spans 15 amino acids. The CDR3 nucleotides read TGTGACAGCAGTTTAATAGCGTGGAACACCGGGGAGCTGTTTTTT. This translates into CDSSLIAWNTGELFF. The whole variable domain, filled in from reference TRBV28 and TRBJ2-2, reads DVKVTQSSRYLVKRTGEKVFLECVQDMDHENMFWYRQDPGLGLRLIYFSYDVKMKEKGDIPEGYSVSREKKERFSLILESASTNQTSMYLCDSSLIAWNTGELFFGEGSRLTVL.

The chain combines TRBV27 with TRBJ2-1; D unresolved. This CDR3 comprises 14 residues. Looked up from germline, CDR1 is MNHEY and CDR2 is SMNVEV (reference sequence). V shed 3 bases and J shed 1 base, with 7 bases lying between them. The CDR3 sequence is CASSLTPSYNEQFF. CDR3 in DNA: TGTGCCAGCAGTTTGACCCCGTCCTACAATGAGCAGTTCTTC.

V and J are TRBV19 and TRBJ1-2, with D unclear. The V end lost 7 bases, the J end lost 2 bases, and 8 bases lay between the germline ends. Per germline, CDR1 LNHDA and CDR2 SQIVND (reference sequence). The CDR3 length is 12 residues. The CDR3 DNA reads as TGTGCCAGTATTATTCCAAACTATGGCTACACCTTC. This codes for CASIIPNYGYTF.

This clonotype appeared a few times. The chain carries TRBV5-6 and TRBJ2-2; D gene ambiguous. CDR1 and CDR2 (germline): SGHDT, YYEEEE. CDR3 size: 15 residues. Trimming shortened V by 4 bases and J by 2 bases, and 12 bases separated the two germline ends. The CDR3 here is CASSAVAENTGELFF. DNA of the CDR3: TGTGCCAGCAGCGCGGTGGCAGAAAACACCGGGGAGCTGTTTTTT.

This clonotype was seen many times. V and J are TRBV7-3 and TRBJ2-1, with D possibly matching TRBD2 (5 bases). The V end was cut by 5 bases, the J end by 0 bases, with 11 bases between. The CDR3 has 15 residues. Germline CDR1 and CDR2: SGHTA and FQGTGA. For the CDR3, the DNA is TGTGCCAGCAGCCGGGATTTAAGCTCCTACAATGAGCAGTTCTTC. Translated, it gives CASSRDLSSYNEQFF.

The table lists this clonotype with many counts. The genes are TRBV7-2 and TRBJ2-7; possibly TRBD1 for D (5 bases). The germline V gene has CDR1 SGHTA and CDR2 FQGNSA. There are 11 residues in the CDR3. Trimming removed 3 bases from V and 7 bases from J, with 7 bases in between. CDR3 DNA sequence: TGTGCCAGCAGCTTGACAGTTGAGCAGTACTTC. Its translation is CASSLTVEQYF.

There are a few counts of this clonotype. The chain recombines TRBV5-1 with TRBJ1-1, with D unresolved. The ends were cut back, 1 base at V and 1 base at J, with 14 bases in the middle. CDR1 and CDR2 from the germline V gene are SGHRS and YFSETQ. The CDR3 has 16 residues. CDR3 DNA sequence: TGCGCCAGCAGCTTGTTTTGGGAGCGAAAGAACACTGAAGCTTTCTTT. It translates to CASSLFWERKNTEAFF.

Many counts were recorded for this clonotype. This sequence joins TRBV4-1 and TRBJ2-1; D is ambiguous. V dropped 0 bases and J dropped 7 bases, with 7 bases sitting between them. Germline CDR1 and CDR2: MGHRA and YSYEKL. The CDR3 covers 13 residues. The CDR3 reads CASSQDSSNEQFF. CDR3 DNA sequence: TGCGCCAGCAGCCAAGATAGTTCGAATGAGCAGTTCTTC.

Many counts were recorded for this clonotype. V usage is TRBV11-2 and J usage is TRBJ1-6, with TRBD1 identical over 9 bases. Germline values: CDR1 SGHAT, CDR2 FQNNGV. The V gene end was trimmed by 6 bases and the J gene end by 7 bases; junction bases not matched to a gene: 10. The CDR3 consists of 16 residues. CDR3 nucleotide sequence: TGTGCCAGCAGGGATACCCGGGACAGGGCCAATTCACCCCTCCACTTT. It is translated as CASRDTRDRANSPLHF.

The rearrangement links TRBV5-5 to TRBJ2-1; the D gene is possibly TRBD1 (5 bases). Per germline, CDR1 SGHKS and CDR2 YYEKEE (reference sequence). This CDR3 is 13 amino acids long. Trimming took 3 bases from V and 5 from J, leaving 9 bases between them. CDR3 bases: TGTGCCAGCAGCTCGGACATGGACAATGAGCAGTTCTTC. Its protein is CASSSDMDNEQFF.

This clonotype was found a few times. The chain carries TRBV5-6 and TRBJ2-1; perhaps D is TRBD1 or TRBD2 (5 bases each). In germline, CDR1 is SGHDT, CDR2 YYEEEE. The germline V and J ends were trimmed by 1 base and 14 bases, with 16 bases remaining between them. CDR3 length: 13 amino acids. In nucleotides, the CDR3 is TGTGCCAGCAGCTTGCGGGGCAGGAAAGGCGAGTTCTTC. This encodes CASSLRGRKGEFF.

This clonotype has ten or more counts. This chain links TRBV6-1 with TRBJ1-2; maybe TRBD1 (6 bases). V was shortened by 6 bases and J by 5 bases, with 22 bases between the two germline ends. The germline V gene encodes CDR1 MNHNS and CDR2 SASEGT. CDR3 length: 16 residues. The CDR3 region is CASRPDQGLAYYGYTF. CDR3 coding DNA: TGTGCCAGCAGACCGGATCAGGGGTTAGCTTATTATGGCTACACCTTC.

Turning to this clonotype: A read error is likely, as this CDR3 ends without the conserved phenylalanine or tryptophan. The V and J genes are TRBV12-3 or TRBV12-4 and TRBJ2-7; a weak D match, TRBD2 (6 bases). This CDR3 has 14 amino acids. V lost 3 bases and J lost 2, with 11 bases in between. This chain's CDR3 is CASSLGGLAYEQYL. CDR3 DNA sequence: TGTGCCAGCAGTTTGGGGGGATTGGCCTACGAGCAGTACTTA.

The table lists this clonotype with many counts. Here the CDR3 reads CASSPQGTNYGYTF. The CDR3 nucleotides read TGTGCCAGCAGCCCACAGGGCACCAACTATGGCTACACCTTC. This rearrangement joins TRBV7-6 to TRBJ1-2; maybe TRBD1 (6 bases). V was cut by 5 bases and J by 2 bases, with 12 bases left in between. This CDR3 has 14 residues. The germline V gene has CDR1 SGHVS and CDR2 FNYEAQ.

This clonotype has just a few counts. The chain combines TRBV28 with TRBJ2-1, with D hard to call. V lost 2 bases and J 6 bases, leaving 14 bases between the germline ends. The CDR3 runs 15 residues. Germline assignment: CDR1 MDHEN and CDR2 SYDVKM. The CDR3 sequence: CASSLGLQPSNEQFF. CDR3 bases: TGTGCCAGCAGTTTAGGTCTACAGCCAAGCAATGAGCAGTTCTTC.

This clonotype has at least ten counts. This chain connects TRBV12-3 or TRBV12-4 to TRBJ1-4, with D tentatively TRBD1 (6 bases). The CDR3 loop spans 19 amino acids. V lost 5 bases to trimming and J lost 3 bases, with 25 bases between them. The CDR3 sequence: CASSPEDSNLGEPNEKLFF. The DNA for the CDR3 is TGTGCCAGCAGTCCCGAGGACAGTAACTTGGGGGAACCTAATGAAAAACTGTTTTTT.

This clonotype has a count of ten or more. This chain links TRBV4-1 with TRBJ2-1; D not resolved. The length of the CDR3 is 13 residues. The germline V gene has CDR1 MGHRA and CDR2 YSYEKL. Trimming removed 1 base from V and 5 bases from J, with 6 bases in between. CDR3 in amino acids: CASSQGLNNEQFF. In DNA form, the CDR3 reads TGCGCCAGCAGCCAAGGACTGAACAATGAGCAGTTCTTC.

J is TRBJ1-2 and V is TRBV19; 8 bases are a match to TRBD1. CDR1 is LNHDA, CDR2 SQIVND, per germline (reference sequence). There are 14 residues in the CDR3. V lost 9 bases and J lost 2; bases outside the gene matches: 8. This CDR3 is CASADWDRNYGYTF. CDR3 nucleotides: TGTGCCAGCGCCGACTGGGACAGGAACTATGGCTACACCTTC.

At least ten counts were recorded for this clonotype. This chain connects TRBV7-9 to TRBJ2-7; TRBD2 might be the D (7 bases). The CDR3 covers 15 residues. V lost 5 bases to trimming and J lost 5 bases, with 19 bases between them. Germline CDR1 SEHNR, CDR2 FQNEAQ (reference sequence). This CDR3 reads CASSPPGGRIHEQYF. The CDR3 DNA follows: TGTGCCAGCAGCCCGCCCGGGGGGCGCATCCACGAGCAGTACTTC.

This clonotype has at least ten counts. In nucleotides, the CDR3 is TGTGCCACCAGCAGAGGCCCTCTTACTACTAGCGGGCCGGCCGGGTTCTTC. Translating it yields CATSRGPLTTSGPAGFF. This sequence joins TRBV15 and TRBJ2-1, with 9 bases aligning to TRBD2. Trimming cost V 1 base and J 15 bases; bases outside gene matches: 19. This CDR3 contains 17 residues. CDR1 LNHNV and CDR2 YYDKDF come from the germline V gene (reference sequence).

The chain combines TRBV11-2 with TRBJ2-7, with 9 bases identical to TRBD1. Germline trimming cut 3 bases from V and 5 bases from J; bases unmatched to any gene: 8. CDR1 and CDR2 from the germline V gene are SGHAT and FQNNGV. The CDR3 has 15 amino acids. CDR3 amino acids: CASSFWDRVPHEQYF. The CDR3 nucleotides read TGTGCCAGCAGCTTCTGGGACAGGGTCCCACACGAGCAGTACTTC.

This clonotype has at least ten counts. The chain recombines TRBV7-8 with TRBJ2-7; TRBD2 is a possible D gene (5 bases). V shed 0 bases and J shed 0 bases, with 9 bases lying between them. The CDR3 is made up of 15 amino acids. In germline, CDR1 is SGHVS, CDR2 FQNEAQ. The CDR3 sequence is CASSLAPSSSYEQYF. In nucleotides, the CDR3 is TGTGCCAGCAGCTTAGCGCCTAGCAGCTCCTACGAGCAGTACTTC.

This clonotype was found many times. The chain has TRBV6-1 and TRBJ2-7; 9 bases match TRBD2. The CDR3 spans 13 residues. V lost 7 bases, J lost 6 bases, and 7 bases stayed unmatched. Germline-derived CDR1 and CDR2 are MNHNS and SASEGT. The DNA for the CDR3 is TGTGCCAGCAAGATAGCGGGGGTACGCGAGCAGTACTTC. It is translated as CASKIAGVREQYF.